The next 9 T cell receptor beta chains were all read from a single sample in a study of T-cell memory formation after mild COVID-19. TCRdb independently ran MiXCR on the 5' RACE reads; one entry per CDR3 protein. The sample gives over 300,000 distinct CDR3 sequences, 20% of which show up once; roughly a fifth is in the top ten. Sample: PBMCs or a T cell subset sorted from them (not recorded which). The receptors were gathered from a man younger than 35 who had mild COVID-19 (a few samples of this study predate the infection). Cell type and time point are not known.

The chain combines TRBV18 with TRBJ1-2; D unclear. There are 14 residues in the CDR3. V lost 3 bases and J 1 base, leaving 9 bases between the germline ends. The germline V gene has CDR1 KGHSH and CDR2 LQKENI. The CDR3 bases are TGTGCCAGCTCACCGCCGTTAGTTAACTATGGCTACACCTTC. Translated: CASSPPLVNYGYTF. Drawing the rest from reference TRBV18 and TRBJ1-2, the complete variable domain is NAGVMQNPRHLVRRRGQEARLRCSPMKGHSHVYWYRQLPEEGLKFMVYLQKENIIDESGMPKERFSAEFPKEGPSILRIQQVVRGDSAAYFCASSPPLVNYGYTFGSGTRLTVV.

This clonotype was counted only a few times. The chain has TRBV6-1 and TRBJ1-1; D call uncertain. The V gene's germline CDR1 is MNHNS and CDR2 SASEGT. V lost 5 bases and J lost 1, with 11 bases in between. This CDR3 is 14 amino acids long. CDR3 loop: CASSPQTPNTEAFF. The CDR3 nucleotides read TGTGCCAGCAGTCCCCAAACTCCGAACACTGAAGCTTTCTTT.

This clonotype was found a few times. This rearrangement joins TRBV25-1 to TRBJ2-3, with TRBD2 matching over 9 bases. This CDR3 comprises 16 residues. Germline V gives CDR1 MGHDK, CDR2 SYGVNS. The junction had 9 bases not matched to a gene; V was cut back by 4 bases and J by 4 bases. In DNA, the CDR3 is TGTGCCAGCAGTGTCACCGTAGCGGGGGTCGCAGATACGCAGTATTTT. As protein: CASSVTVAGVADTQYF.

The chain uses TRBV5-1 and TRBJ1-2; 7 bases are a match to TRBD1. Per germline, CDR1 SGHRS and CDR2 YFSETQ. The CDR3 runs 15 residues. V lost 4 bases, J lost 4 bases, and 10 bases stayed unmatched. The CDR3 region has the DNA TGCGCCAGCAGCATCCCGGGACAGCCTCTCTATGGCTACACCTTC. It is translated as CASSIPGQPLYGYTF.

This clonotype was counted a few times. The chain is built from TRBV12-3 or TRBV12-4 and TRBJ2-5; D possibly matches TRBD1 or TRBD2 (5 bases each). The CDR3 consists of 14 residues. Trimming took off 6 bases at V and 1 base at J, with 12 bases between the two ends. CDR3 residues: CASSRDGTQETQYF. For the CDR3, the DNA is TGTGCCAGCAGCCGGGACGGGACCCAAGAGACCCAGTACTTC.

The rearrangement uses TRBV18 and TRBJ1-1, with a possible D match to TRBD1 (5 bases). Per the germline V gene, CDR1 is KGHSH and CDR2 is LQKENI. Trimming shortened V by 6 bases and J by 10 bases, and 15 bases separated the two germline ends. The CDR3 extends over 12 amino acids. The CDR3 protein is CASSSEGPGAFF. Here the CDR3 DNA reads TGTGCCAGCTCCTCCGAGGGACCCGGAGCTTTCTTT.

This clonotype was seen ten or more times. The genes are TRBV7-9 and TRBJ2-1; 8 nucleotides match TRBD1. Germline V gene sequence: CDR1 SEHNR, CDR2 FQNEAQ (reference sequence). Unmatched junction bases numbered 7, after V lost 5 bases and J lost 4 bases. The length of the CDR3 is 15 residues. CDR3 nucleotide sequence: TGTGCCAGCAGCCCTCCGGGACAGGCTTACAATGAGCAGTTCTTC. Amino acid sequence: CASSPPGQAYNEQFF.

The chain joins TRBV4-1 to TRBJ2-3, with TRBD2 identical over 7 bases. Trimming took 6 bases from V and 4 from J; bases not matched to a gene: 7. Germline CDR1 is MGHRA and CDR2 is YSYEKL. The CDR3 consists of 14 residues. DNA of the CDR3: TGCGCCAGCAGTTCGGGGGGTCGGCCAGATACGCAGTATTTT. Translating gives CASSSGGRPDTQYF.

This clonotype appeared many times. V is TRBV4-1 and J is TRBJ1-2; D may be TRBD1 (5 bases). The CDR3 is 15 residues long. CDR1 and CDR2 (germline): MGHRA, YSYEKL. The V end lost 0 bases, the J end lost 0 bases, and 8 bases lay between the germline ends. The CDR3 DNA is TGCGCCAGCAGCCAAGATCCGGGGGCTAACTATGGCTACACCTTC. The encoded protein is CASSQDPGANYGYTF.